This T cell receptor (beta chain) came from a study of molecular identifiers for immune sequencing clone quantification. In the study overall: Replicate RNA came from about 20,000 or 100,000 naive CD8 cells and was split five ways, and four parts were sequenced. General observations from the study: Clonotypes topping 20 RNA copies carried over 97% of effector molecules but under 1% of naive ones. Sharing of a barcode by identical TCR molecules could cause highly expanded clone sizes to be underestimated.

This CDR3 is built from 15 residues. CDR1 SGHVS and CDR2 FNYEAQ come from the germline V gene. Library preparation followed earlier protocols using designated TCR primers. MiXCR was run by TCRdb on the PCR reads, yielding one entry per CDR3 protein. The sample has about 640,000 distinct CDR3 sequences; about 20% are singletons. With respect to this clonotype: What it recognizes is unknown. Being one base from a much bigger clone, this may be a read error.

The origin of this receptor is a human donor in good health. Some libraries in this study had Jurkat cell RNA spiked in. The genes are TRBV7-6 and TRBJ1-2, with TRBD1 as a possible D gene (6 bases). Input material: naive CD8+ T cells from blood, with Jurkat cell RNA spiked in. Subset noted: FACS-sorted CD8+CD4-CCR7+CD45RA+ naive T cells. CDR3 loop: CASSQGTPANYGCTF. The CDR3 region has the DNA TGTGCCAGCAGCCAAGGGACACCCGCTAACTATGGCTGCACCTTC.